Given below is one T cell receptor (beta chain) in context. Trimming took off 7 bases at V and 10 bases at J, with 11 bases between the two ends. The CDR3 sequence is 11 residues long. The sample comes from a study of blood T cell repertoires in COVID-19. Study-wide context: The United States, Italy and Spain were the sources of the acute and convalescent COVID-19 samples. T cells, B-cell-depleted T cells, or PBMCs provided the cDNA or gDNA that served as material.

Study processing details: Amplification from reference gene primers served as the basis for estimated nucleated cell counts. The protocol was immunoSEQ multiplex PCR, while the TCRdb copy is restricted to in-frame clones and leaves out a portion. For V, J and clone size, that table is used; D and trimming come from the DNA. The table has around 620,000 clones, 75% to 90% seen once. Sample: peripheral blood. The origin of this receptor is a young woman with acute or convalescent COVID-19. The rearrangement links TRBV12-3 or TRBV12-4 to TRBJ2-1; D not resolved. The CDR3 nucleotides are TGTGCCAGCACCGCGGTTGGAGAGCAGTTCTTC. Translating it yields CASTAVGEQFF.